Listed below are T cell receptor beta chains from one sample, sequenced in a study of blood T cell repertoires in COVID-19. The data were produced by immunoSEQ multiplex PCR, yet TCRdb's version contains in-frame clones alone and is incomplete. The table has more than 90,000 clones, around nine tenths seen once. The sequenced sample was peripheral blood. Source of these receptors: a man aged 40-55 years with acute or convalescent COVID-19. Both conserved end residues are part of each CDR3. The D gene is left open where the match is weak. The size entry is marked missing in some rows and otherwise reads once, few, many or a size class.

CDR3 DNA	CDR3 protein	D gene	clone size	V gene	J gene
TGTGCCAGCAGCCCGCCGGGACAGGGAAACACTGAAGCTTTCTTT	CASSPPGQGNTEAFF	TRBD1	NA	TRBV7-2	TRBJ1-1
TGCGCCAGCAGCACCCTGACAGGGGGCAATCAGCCCCAGCATTTT	CASSTLTGGNQPQHF	TRBD1	NA	TRBV4-1	TRBJ1-5
TGCGCCAGCAGTGAGTCTGACAGGGTCGAGCAGCCCCAGCATTTT	CASSESDRVEQPQHF	TRBD1	NA	TRBV10-1	TRBJ1-5
TGTGCTAGTGGTCCGAAAGGGACTGTGTACAATGAGCAGTTCTTC	CASGPKGTVYNEQFF	NA	few	TRBV12-5	TRBJ2-1
TGTGCCAGCAGCTTAGAGGTAGCGGGAGGCCCAAATGAGCAGTTCTTC	CASSLEVAGGPNEQFF	TRBD2	NA	TRBV11-3	TRBJ2-1
TGTGCCAGCAGCCAGGGGCCAGGATCACCCCTCCACTTT	CASSQGPGSPLHF	NA	NA	TRBV3-1/TRBV3-2	TRBJ1-6
TGTGCCAGCAGCTTGGTGGAGTATGGCTACACCTTC	CASSLVEYGYTF	NA	NA	TRBV5-8	TRBJ1-2
TGTGCCAGCAGCTTGCGGACAGGGTTCCATGAGACCCAGTACTTC	CASSLRTGFHETQYF	TRBD1	NA	TRBV5-6	TRBJ2-5
TGTGCCAGCAGCTTAGGGGACAGCAGGACTGAAGCTTTCTTT	CASSLGDSRTEAFF	TRBD1	NA	TRBV7-9	TRBJ1-1
TGTGCCAGTAGGCAAACAGGGGGCAATCAGCCCCAGCATTTT	CASRQTGGNQPQHF	TRBD1	NA	TRBV19	TRBJ1-5
TGTGCCAGCAGTTTGGGGCCGAACACTGAAGCTTTCTTT	CASSLGPNTEAFF	NA	NA	TRBV6-5	TRBJ1-1
TGTGCCAGCTCACCATCATCCCAAGAGACCCAGTACTTC	CASSPSSQETQYF	NA	NA	TRBV18	TRBJ2-5
TGTGCCAGCAGCCGTCGGGACAGCAGAAACTATGGCTACACCTTC	CASSRRDSRNYGYTF	TRBD1	once	TRBV6-5	TRBJ1-2
TGTGCCAGCAGCGTAAGGTCAGGTTCGGGAACTGAAGCTTTCTTT	CASSVRSGSGTEAFF	NA	NA	TRBV9	TRBJ1-1
TGCAGTGCTAGTTTCCGGGAGGGAAAAGATGAGCAGTTCTTC	CSASFREGKDEQFF	TRBD2	NA	TRBV20-1	TRBJ2-1
TGTGCCAGGGACAGACCCGGACTAGCGGGAGAGGGTGAGCAGTTCTTC	CARDRPGLAGEGEQFF	TRBD2	NA	TRBV30	TRBJ2-1
TGTGCCAGTAGTATCTTGGACATTCAGCCCCAGCATTTT	CASSILDIQPQHF	NA	NA	TRBV19	TRBJ1-5
TGTGCCAGCAGTTGGACAGGGGGTAATGGCTACACCTTC	CASSWTGGNGYTF	TRBD1	NA	TRBV27	TRBJ1-2
TGTGCCAGCAGCTTAAGGGGGAGGGATAATTCACCCCTCCACTTT	CASSLRGRDNSPLHF	NA	few	TRBV7-2	TRBJ1-6
TGTGCCAGCAGCTTGTGGGGGGTGAACACTGAAGCTTTCTTT	CASSLWGVNTEAFF	NA	NA	TRBV5-4	TRBJ1-1
TGTGCCAGCAGTTTATTAGGGGGTCCAAATCAGCCCCAGCATTTT	CASSLLGGPNQPQHF	NA	once	TRBV27	TRBJ1-5
TGTGCCAGCAGTTACGCGGGGGCTGGGAGCCAGCCCCAGCATTTT	CASSYAGAGSQPQHF	NA	once	TRBV6-5	TRBJ1-5
TGTGCCAGCAGTTACTCGATTACCGGGGGTCCCCCCAGTCCGTATCAGCCCCAGCATTTT	CASSYSITGGPPSPYQPQHF	NA	NA	TRBV6-2/TRBV6-3	TRBJ1-5
TGTGCCAGTAGTATAAGGACAGGGACCCAAGAGACCCAGTACTTC	CASSIRTGTQETQYF	TRBD1	NA	TRBV19	TRBJ2-5
TGTGCCAGCAGCGTAGACGGGGCGAACACCGGGGAGCTGTTTTTT	CASSVDGANTGELFF	NA	NA	TRBV9	TRBJ2-2
TGCGCCAGCAGCTTGACGCGGGACACTGAAGCTTTCTTT	CASSLTRDTEAFF	NA	NA	TRBV5-1	TRBJ1-1
TGTGCCAGCACACTGCGGGGTGATCATGGCTACACCTTC	CASTLRGDHGYTF	NA	NA	TRBV12-3/TRBV12-4	TRBJ1-2
TGCGCCAGCAGCCCCGCGGGGCTAGCGGATCCGGAGCAGTACTTC	CASSPAGLADPEQYF	TRBD2	once	TRBV5-1	TRBJ2-7
TGTGCCTGGCTACCCGACAGAGTGAACACTGAAGCTTTCTTT	CAWLPDRVNTEAFF	NA	NA	TRBV30	TRBJ1-1
TGCGCCAGCAGGGCCGGGACACTCCTGAACACTGAAGCTTTCTTT	CASRAGTLLNTEAFF	NA	NA	TRBV5-1	TRBJ1-1
TGTGCCAGCAGCGCGACTAGCCGGAGCACAGATACGCAGTATTTT	CASSATSRSTDTQYF	TRBD2	NA	TRBV7-2	TRBJ2-3
TGTGCCAGTAGTTTAGACAGGGCATATGGCTACACCTTC	CASSLDRAYGYTF	TRBD1	once	TRBV19	TRBJ1-2
TGTGCCAGCAGCTTTGGCAGGAACACTGAAGCTTTCTTT	CASSFGRNTEAFF	NA	NA	TRBV7-8	TRBJ1-1
TGTGCCAGCAGCTTAGCTGTTAACATTCAGTACTTC	CASSLAVNIQYF	NA	NA	TRBV11-2	TRBJ2-4
TGTGCCAGCAGCTTACTCAGGCGGGGGGGAGATACGCAGTATTTT	CASSLLRRGGDTQYF	TRBD2	once	TRBV7-2	TRBJ2-3
TGTGCCAGCAGTACAGGGGGCGGCTACACCTTC	CASSTGGGYTF	TRBD1	NA	TRBV6-2/TRBV6-3	TRBJ1-2
TGTGCCAGCGGTGAGCTAGCTGAAGAGACCCAGTACTTC	CASGELAEETQYF	NA	NA	TRBV2	TRBJ2-5
TGCGCCAGCAGCCAAGATAGGGCCAGGGGTTTCTCAAGGGGCTACACCTTC	CASSQDRARGFSRGYTF	NA	NA	TRBV4-3	TRBJ1-2
TGTGCCATCAATGTAGGGGCTAACTATGGCTACACCTTC	CAINVGANYGYTF	NA	few	TRBV10-3	TRBJ1-2
TGTGCCATCATACGGCAGGGGGCGCCCCGGACTGAAGCTTTCTTT	CAIIRQGAPRTEAFF	TRBD1	NA	TRBV10-3	TRBJ1-1
TGTGCCAGCAGTTTGGGGGGGAAAGGCTACACCTTC	CASSLGGKGYTF	NA	NA	TRBV12-3/TRBV12-4	TRBJ1-2
TGTGCCAGCAGCCGGGCAGGGAACTATGGCTACACCTTC	CASSRAGNYGYTF	NA	NA	TRBV3-1/TRBV3-2	TRBJ1-2
TGTGCCAGCAGTGTCCGGGACAGGGGTTACAACGAGCAGTACTTC	CASSVRDRGYNEQYF	TRBD1	NA	TRBV27	TRBJ2-7
TGTGCCAGTAGTCCTGAATCCGGACTAGCCCCGAACGAGCAGTACTTC	CASSPESGLAPNEQYF	TRBD2	NA	TRBV19	TRBJ2-7
TGTGCCAGCATCCCTACCGGGACTAGTCACGAGCAGTACTTC	CASIPTGTSHEQYF	TRBD2	NA	TRBV2	TRBJ2-7
TGTGCCAGCTCGCGCACGATGAGTACCGATGTTACCGGGGAGCTGTTTTTT	CASSRTMSTDVTGELFF	NA	NA	TRBV18	TRBJ2-2
TGTGCCAGTAAGAGACAGGGTAGTAACTATGGCTACACCTTC	CASKRQGSNYGYTF	TRBD1	NA	TRBV19	TRBJ1-2
TGTGCCAGCAGTGGACAGCAGGGGTCGGAAGAAAAACTGTTTTTT	CASSGQQGSEEKLFF	NA	few	TRBV2	TRBJ1-4
TGTGCCAGCAGCCCGAGTTGGGGGGGTTCCAAAAACATTCAGTACTTC	CASSPSWGGSKNIQYF	TRBD2	NA	TRBV7-8	TRBJ2-4